This T cell receptor (beta chain) was identified during a study of cytomegalovirus exposure and HLA in healthy donors. Study context: Genotyping of about 400 donors showed that about 83% belonged to the Caucasian-associated ancestry cluster. Study-level findings and limits: Later on, analysis showed that most CMV-associated TCR beta chains appeared to be HLA-restricted.

With regard to this clone: Its antigen is unidentified.

PCR employed 60 Vbeta and 13 Jbeta primers. The protocol was immunoSEQ multiplex PCR, while the TCRdb copy is restricted to in-frame clones and leaves out a portion. The sample includes fewer than 200,000 clones, 12% of them seen just once. Sample: PBMCs. The clonotype was recovered from a man aged 50 or older in good health and CMV-seropositive.

Here the CDR3 reads CASYTWTGTGPLQPQHF. Written as DNA, the CDR3 is TGTGCCAGCTATACCTGGACCGGGACAGGGCCCCTTCAGCCCCAGCATTTT. The chain has TRBV28 and TRBJ1-5, with 9 bases that match TRBD1. Germline V gives CDR1 MDHEN, CDR2 SYDVKM. The junction had 17 bases not matched to a gene; V was cut back by 8 bases and J by 6 bases. CDR3 length: 17 residues.